This TCR beta chain was retrieved from a study of blood T cell repertoires in COVID-19. Study summary: Spain, Italy and the United States supplied samples that represented acute and convalescent COVID-19.

The germline CDR1 and CDR2 sequences are LGHDT and YNNKEL (reference sequence). The CDR3 extends over 16 amino acids. V lost 0 bases and J lost 2; bases outside the gene matches: 6. Authors' analysis steps: Using reference gene primer amplification, nucleated cell counts were estimated. Clones were sequenced by immunoSEQ multiplex PCR, and TCRdb holds only the in-frame ones, with some missing. V and J calls and clone size are copied from that table; D and trimming were computed from the DNA. This repertoire shows around 68,000 clones, about nine tenths found once; its top ten account for about 6.6%. Sequencing was performed on peripheral blood. This clonotype originated in a man in his forties or fifties with active COVID-19. This chain links TRBV3-1 (or the pseudogene TRBV3-2) with TRBJ2-7, with 8 nucleotides matching TRBD1. The CDR3 spells CASSQDPRQGTYEQYF. CDR3 nucleotides: TGTGCCAGCAGCCAAGATCCCAGACAGGGGACCTACGAGCAGTACTTC.